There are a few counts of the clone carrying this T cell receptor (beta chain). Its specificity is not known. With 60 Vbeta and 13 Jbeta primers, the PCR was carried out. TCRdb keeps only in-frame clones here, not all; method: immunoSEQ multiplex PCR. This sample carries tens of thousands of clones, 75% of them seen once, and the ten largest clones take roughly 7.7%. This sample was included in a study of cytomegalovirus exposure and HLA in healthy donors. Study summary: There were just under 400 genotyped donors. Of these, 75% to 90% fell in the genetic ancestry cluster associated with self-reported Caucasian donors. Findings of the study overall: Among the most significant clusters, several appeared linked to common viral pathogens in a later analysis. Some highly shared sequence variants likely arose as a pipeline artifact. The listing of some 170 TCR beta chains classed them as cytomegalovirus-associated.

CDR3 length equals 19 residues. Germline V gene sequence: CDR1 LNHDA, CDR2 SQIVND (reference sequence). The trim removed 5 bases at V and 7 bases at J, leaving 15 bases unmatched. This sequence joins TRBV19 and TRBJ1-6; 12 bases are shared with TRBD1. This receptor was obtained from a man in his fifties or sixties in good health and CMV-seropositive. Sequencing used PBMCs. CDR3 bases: TGTGCCAGTAGTCCAGGGCAACCGGGACAGGGGGCAGCGAATTCACCCCTCCACTTT. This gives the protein CASSPGQPGQGAANSPLHF.